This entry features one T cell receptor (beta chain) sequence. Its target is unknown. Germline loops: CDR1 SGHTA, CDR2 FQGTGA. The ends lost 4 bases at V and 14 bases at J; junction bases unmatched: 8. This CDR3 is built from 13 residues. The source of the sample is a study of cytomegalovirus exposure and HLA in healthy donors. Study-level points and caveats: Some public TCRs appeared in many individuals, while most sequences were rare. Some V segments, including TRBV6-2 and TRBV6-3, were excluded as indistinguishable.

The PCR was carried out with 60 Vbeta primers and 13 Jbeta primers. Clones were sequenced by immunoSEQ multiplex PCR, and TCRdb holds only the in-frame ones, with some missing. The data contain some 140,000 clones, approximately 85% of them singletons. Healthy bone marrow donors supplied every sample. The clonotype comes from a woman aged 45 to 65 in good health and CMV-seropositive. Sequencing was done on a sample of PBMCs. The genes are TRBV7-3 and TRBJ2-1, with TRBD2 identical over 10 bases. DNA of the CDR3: TGTGCCAGCAGCTCAGTGACCGGGACTAGCGAGTTCTTC. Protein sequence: CASSSVTGTSEFF. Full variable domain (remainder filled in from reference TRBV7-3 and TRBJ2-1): GAGVSQTPSNKVTEKGKYVELRCDPISGHTALYWYRQSLGQGPEFLIYFQGTGAADDSGLPNDRFFAVRPEGSVSTLKIQRTERGDSAVYLCASSSVTGTSEFFGPGTRLTVL.